A single sample gave rise to the 32 T cell receptor beta chains below, sequenced in a study of T cell responses to AZD1222 COVID-19 vaccine. TCRdb keeps only in-frame clones here, not all; method: immunoSEQ multiplex PCR. The sample records some 130,000 clones, around 90% being singletons. Sequences were derived from peripheral blood, sampled on day 0 of AZD1222 vaccination. All receptors come from an adult in good health.

The chain is built from TRBV7-8 and TRBJ1-4, with D maybe TRBD1 (6 bases). This CDR3 has 16 residues. V was shortened by 1 base and J by 4 bases, with 13 bases between the two germline ends. Germline CDR1 is SGHVS and CDR2 is FQNEAQ. The CDR3 DNA reads TGTGCCAGCAGCTTAGGGAGGGGGGGAGATAATGAAAAACTGTTTTTT. This encodes CASSLGRGGDNEKLFF.

The V and J genes are TRBV7-9 and TRBJ2-1, with 8 bases aligning to TRBD2. The V gene's germline CDR1 is SEHNR and CDR2 FQNEAQ (reference sequence). With 5 bases clipped from V and 0 bases from J, the junction kept 3 bases outside the gene matches. The CDR3 runs to 15 residues. In DNA form, the CDR3 reads TGTGCCAGCAGCGTTAGCGGGGTCTCCTACAATGAGCAGTTCTTC. Amino acid sequence: CASSVSGVSYNEQFF.

J is TRBJ2-2 and V is TRBV5-6; 12 bases match TRBD2. The CDR3 length is 19 residues. Germline V lookup: CDR1 SGHDT, CDR2 YYEEEE. Losses at the gene ends were 6 bases for V and 0 bases for J; bases not matched to a gene: 12. This CDR3 reads CASTGLAGPITANTGELFF. CDR3 in DNA: TGTGCCAGCACTGGACTAGCGGGGCCCATCACCGCGAACACCGGGGAGCTGTTTTTT.

The J gene is TRBJ1-2, the V gene TRBV27; D uncertain. This CDR3 has 13 residues. V gave up 5 bases and J gave up 2 bases, with 9 bases separating them. Looked up from germline, CDR1 is MNHEY and CDR2 is SMNVEV (reference sequence). The chain's CDR3 is CASSLVGNYGYTF. The DNA of the CDR3 is TGTGCCAGCAGTCTTGTGGGGAACTATGGCTACACCTTC.

This clone was picked up one time. This sequence joins TRBV7-2 and TRBJ2-1, with a possible D match to TRBD1 (5 bases). V was shortened by 6 bases and J by 9 bases, with 6 bases between the two germline ends. This CDR3 has 10 amino acids. CDR1 and CDR2 (germline): SGHTA, FQGNSA. The CDR3 sequence: CASSTGEQFF. The CDR3 nucleotides are TGTGCCAGCAGTACAGGTGAGCAGTTCTTC.

The chain combines TRBV6-5 with TRBJ1-1; 8 nucleotides line up with TRBD1. The CDR3 sequence is 16 residues long. Trimming at V came to 0 bases and at J to 0 bases, leaving 3 bases not matched to a gene. Germline values: CDR1 MNHEY, CDR2 SVGAGI. Written as DNA, the CDR3 is TGTGCCAGCAGTTACTCACAGGGGGAAATGAACACTGAAGCTTTCTTT. Protein product: CASSYSQGEMNTEAFF.

The V call is TRBV6-5, the J call TRBJ2-7, with 11 bases lining up with TRBD1. The CDR3 totals 15 residues. From germline, CDR1 is MNHEY and CDR2 SVGAGI. The J segment lost 5 bases and the V segment lost 3 bases, leaving 6 bases of the junction unmatched. In nucleotides, the CDR3 is TGTGCCAGCAGTTATTCCCCGGACAGGGGGCACGAGCAGTACTTC. This codes for CASSYSPDRGHEQYF.

The V call is TRBV6-5, the J call TRBJ1-5, with 8 bases matching TRBD1. CDR3 size: 14 residues. V shed 5 bases, J shed 6 bases, and the junction held 6 bases outside the gene matches. Germline V gene data show CDR1 as MNHEY and CDR2 as SVGAGI. The CDR3, as DNA: TGTGCCAGCAGTCCTCAGGGGGCGCGTCAGCCCCAGCATTTT. Protein: CASSPQGARQPQHF.

This clone has a single count. V gene TRBV10-3 combines with J gene TRBJ1-1, with D possibly matching TRBD1 (5 bases). The CDR3 covers 12 residues. The ends were cut back, 8 bases at V and 4 bases at J, with 11 bases in the middle. Germline V gene data show CDR1 as ENHRY and CDR2 as SYGVKD. CDR3 DNA: TGTGCCATCGGACTTGGGGGCACTGAAGCTTTCTTT. This codes for CAIGLGGTEAFF.

This rearrangement joins TRBV10-3 to TRBJ1-1; D remains ambiguous. In germline, CDR1 is ENHRY, CDR2 SYGVKD. V lost 6 bases and J lost 4, with 15 bases in between. This CDR3 region has 14 residues. CDR3 coding DNA: TGTGCCATCAGAGACCCGGGAGGCGGCACTGAAGCTTTCTTT. This encodes CAIRDPGGGTEAFF.

This rearrangement joins TRBV25-1 to TRBJ2-5, with 8 nucleotides matching TRBD1. CDR3 length: 17 amino acids. V gave up 5 bases and J gave up 4 bases; unmatched junction bases: 15. Germline V gene sequence: CDR1 MGHDK, CDR2 SYGVNS. The CDR3 nucleotides read TGTGCCAGCAGTACCCCATTAGGGCAGGGGGCATCAGAGACCCAGTACTTC. As protein: CASSTPLGQGASETQYF.

The V and J genes are TRBV19 and TRBJ2-1; D gene ambiguous. Germline-derived CDR1 and CDR2 are LNHDA and SQIVND (reference sequence). The CDR3 spans 13 residues. With 3 bases removed from V and 5 bases from J, the gap between germline ends came to 8 bases. The CDR3 DNA sequence: TGTGCCAGTAGTATGGGCAACAACAATGAGCAGTTCTTC. Amino acids: CASSMGNNNEQFF.

On this clone: The junction departs from germline at one end; a sequencing error may be responsible. V usage is TRBV6-5 and J usage is TRBJ1-6; D ambiguous. In germline, CDR1 is MNHEY, CDR2 SVGAGI. The CDR3 extends over 15 amino acids. The CDR3 nucleotides are TGTGCCAGCAGCTACTCCGGGCCTTCTAATTCACCCCTCCACTTT. This sequence encodes CASSYSGPSNSPLHF.

V is TRBV4-1 and J is TRBJ1-6, with TRBD1 identical over 7 bases. The CDR3 is 16 residues long. Germline V gene lookup returns CDR1 MGHRA and CDR2 YSYEKL. V lost 0 bases, J lost 10 bases, and 9 bases stayed unmatched. The CDR3 is CASSQDEGRGRSPLHF. The CDR3 coding sequence is TGCGCCAGCAGCCAAGATGAGGGCAGGGGGAGATCACCCCTCCACTTT.

In this sample, this clone turned up a few times. The V gene is TRBV6-5, the J gene TRBJ1-1, with D unresolved. This CDR3 is 16 amino acids long. Germline values: CDR1 MNHEY, CDR2 SVGAGI. V was cut by 3 bases and J by 1 base, with 15 bases left in between. The CDR3 DNA reads as TGTGCCAGCAGTTATCGTAGCGTGAGCCCGAACACTGAAGCTTTCTTT. This sequence encodes CASSYRSVSPNTEAFF.

The chain combines TRBV25-1 with TRBJ1-2; the D is unclear. Trimming shortened V by 2 bases and J by 4 bases, and 8 bases separated the two germline ends. The CDR3 sequence is 13 residues long. The germline V gene has CDR1 MGHDK and CDR2 SYGVNS. This chain's CDR3 is CASSEAHVYGYTF. Here the CDR3 DNA reads TGTGCCAGCAGTGAAGCTCACGTCTATGGCTACACCTTC.

This rearrangement joins TRBV4-2 to TRBJ1-2; 8 nucleotides line up with TRBD1. Per germline, CDR1 LGHNA and CDR2 YNFKEQ. This CDR3 comprises 15 residues. J lost 1 base, V lost 1 base, and 2 bases had no gene match. The CDR3 sequence: CASSQVTGDNYGYTF. The CDR3, as DNA: TGTGCCAGCAGCCAAGTGACAGGGGATAACTATGGCTACACCTTC.

This clone was counted only a few times. CDR3 region: CASSLFDNEQYF. Here the CDR3 DNA reads TGCGCCAGCAGCTTGTTTGACAACGAGCAGTACTTC. The chain is built from TRBV5-1 and TRBJ2-7; D is ambiguous. CDR3 length: 12 amino acids. V lost 1 base to trimming and J lost 5 bases, with 7 bases between them. Germline loops: CDR1 SGHRS, CDR2 YFSETQ.

This chain connects TRBV15 to TRBJ2-1, with 8 bases identical to TRBD2. CDR1 LNHNV and CDR2 YYDKDF come from the germline V gene (reference sequence). The CDR3 loop spans 16 amino acids. J was trimmed by 10 bases and V by 1 base; bases with no gene match: 12. The CDR3 bases are TGTGCCACCAGCAGAGGGGGGCGGGGGGTCCTTAAGGAGCAGTTCTTC. Its translation is CATSRGGRGVLKEQFF.

V and J are TRBV5-1 and TRBJ1-4, with TRBD1 matching over 7 bases. Losses at the gene ends were 4 bases for V and 14 bases for J; bases not matched to a gene: 11. The CDR3 runs to 13 residues. CDR1 and CDR2 (germline): SGHRS, YFSETQ. In DNA, the CDR3 is TGCGCCAGCAGCAACGAACAGGGGTCGGTGCTGTTTTTT. Residues: CASSNEQGSVLFF.

The chain joins TRBV30 to TRBJ1-2; D unclear. In germline, CDR1 is GTSNPN, CDR2 SVGIG (reference sequence). The CDR3 has 13 residues. Trimming pared 2 bases from V and 3 bases from J, leaving 10 bases between. The CDR3 loop reads CAWSWTGDYGYTF. For the CDR3, the DNA is TGTGCCTGGAGTTGGACTGGGGACTATGGCTACACCTTC.

In the case of this clone: One end of the junction fails to match germline, which may point to a read error. This chain connects TRBV7-8 to TRBJ2-1; 11 nucleotides line up with TRBD2. The CDR3 is 14 amino acids. Germline CDR1 is SGHVS and CDR2 is FQNEAQ. The CDR3 bases are TGTGCCAGCAGCCTAGCGGGAGGTGGGGATGAGCAGTTCTTC. Its translation: CASSLAGGGDEQFF. Variable domain in full (rest from reference TRBV7-8 and TRBJ2-1): GAGVSQSPRYKVAKRGQDVALRCDPISGHVSLFWYQQALGQGPEFLTYFQNEAQLDKSGLPSDRFFAERPEGSVSTLKIQRTQQEDSAVYLCASSLAGGGDEQFFGPGTRLTVL.

The J gene is TRBJ2-5, the V gene TRBV4-1; TRBD2 is a possible D gene (5 bases). This CDR3 region has 15 residues. Trimming cost V 5 bases and J 2 bases, with 15 bases left between them. In germline, CDR1 is MGHRA, CDR2 YSYEKL. CDR3 protein: CASSAAGGVQETQYF. The DNA of the CDR3 is TGCGCCAGCAGCGCTGCGGGTGGGGTGCAAGAGACCCAGTACTTC.

The chain links TRBV23-1 to TRBJ2-7; 7 positions match TRBD1. TRBV23-1 is assigned to the ORF class and has an uncertain function. The V segment lost 6 bases and the J segment 3 bases; nucleotides outside the gene matches: 14. This CDR3 is built from 16 residues. The CDR3 is CASRKWTGQEVYEQYF. Here the CDR3 DNA reads TGCGCCAGCAGGAAGTGGACCGGACAGGAAGTCTACGAGCAGTACTTC.

The chain carries TRBV19 and TRBJ2-5, with D uncertain. Deletions cut 6 bases from V and 1 base from J, with 12 bases between. This CDR3 contains 14 residues. Germline CDR1 and CDR2: LNHDA and SQIVND (reference sequence). For the CDR3, the DNA is TGTGCCAGTAGCCTCATTGGTAGCCAAGAGACCCAGTACTTC. This translates into CASSLIGSQETQYF.

This clone showed up just a few times. J is TRBJ1-2 and V is TRBV15; D unclear. The CDR3 totals 14 residues. Trimming pared 0 bases from V and 2 bases from J, leaving 7 bases between. CDR1 is LNHNV, CDR2 YYDKDF, per germline (reference sequence). The CDR3 DNA reads as TGTGCCACCAGCAGAGAAGAGGGCAACTATGGCTACACCTTC. This encodes CATSREEGNYGYTF. The full variable domain, in which reference TRBV15 and TRBJ1-2 provide the parts outside the CDR3, is DAMVIQNPRYQVTQFGKPVTLSCSQTLNHNVMYWYQQKSSQAPKLLFHYYDKDFNNEADTPDNFQSRRPNTSFCFLDIRSPGLGDTAMYLCATSREEGNYGYTFGSGTRLTVV.

The CDR3 DNA is TGTGCCAGCAGCTCACGACCGGGACAGACTGAAGCTTTCTTT. Translated, it gives CASSSRPGQTEAFF. V usage is TRBV7-6 and J usage is TRBJ1-1, with 7 nucleotides matching TRBD1. After removal of 4 bases from V and 5 bases from J, the junction contained 7 bases not matched to a gene. Germline CDR1 SGHVS, CDR2 FNYEAQ. The CDR3 loop spans 14 amino acids.

The V and J genes are TRBV18 and TRBJ1-3; 8 positions agree with TRBD1. This CDR3 is 14 amino acids long. The V and J ends lost 5 bases and 2 bases, in that order; junction bases with no gene match: 2. Germline loops: CDR1 KGHSH, CDR2 LQKENI. The CDR3 is CASSMTGAGNTIYF. CDR3 coding DNA: TGTGCCAGCTCAATGACAGGGGCTGGAAACACCATATATTTT.

The chain carries TRBV4-2 and TRBJ1-2; 7 bases agree with TRBD1. The CDR3 is 16 residues long. CDR1 LGHNA and CDR2 YNFKEQ come from the germline V gene. V was pared by 5 bases and J by 3 bases, with 12 bases of the junction left unmatched. The CDR3 spells CASSVEGAGVDYGYTF. In DNA, the CDR3 is TGTGCCAGCAGCGTCGAGGGGGCCGGAGTTGACTATGGCTACACCTTC.

The chain links TRBV7-2 to TRBJ1-1; D is undetermined. The CDR3 spans 15 residues. Trimming took 5 bases from V and 5 from J, leaving 18 bases between them. Per germline, CDR1 SGHTA and CDR2 FQGNSA. This chain's CDR3 is CASSPVGVVRTEAFF. The CDR3 DNA follows: TGTGCCAGCAGCCCCGTCGGGGTGGTAAGGACTGAAGCTTTCTTT.

The chain carries TRBV7-7 and TRBJ2-5; D tentatively reads TRBD1 or TRBD2 (6 bases each). The V end lost 3 bases, the J end lost 2 bases, and 10 bases lay between the germline ends. Germline-derived CDR1 and CDR2 are SSHAT and FNYEAQ (reference sequence). The CDR3 has 14 amino acids. CDR3 sequence reads: CASSLGGGQETQYF. The CDR3 DNA follows: TGTGCCAGCAGCTTGGGGGGCGGACAAGAGACCCAGTACTTC. The full variable domain, rest sourced from reference TRBV7-7 and TRBJ2-5, is GAGVSQSPRYKVTKRGQDVTLRCDPISSHATLYWYQQALGQGPEFLTYFNYEAQPDKSGLPSDRFSAERPEGSISTLTIQRTEQRDSAMYRCASSLGGGQETQYFGPGTRLLVL.

V and J are TRBV5-6 and TRBJ2-4; no firm D call. This CDR3 contains 13 residues. The V end lost 2 bases, the J end lost 8 bases, and 11 bases lay between the germline ends. Germline V gives CDR1 SGHDT, CDR2 YYEEEE. The CDR3 region is CASSFSLRDIQYF. CDR3 DNA: TGTGCCAGCAGCTTCTCACTTAGGGACATTCAGTACTTC.